This T cell receptor (beta chain) was retrieved from a study of blood T cell repertoires in COVID-19 (dated by TCRdb to the early 2020s). Study-level background: Samples covering the acute and convalescent phases of COVID-19 were provided by collaborators in the United States, Italy and Spain. The material from the prospective study consisted of cDNA or gDNA derived from T cells, B-cell-depleted T cells, or PBMCs. The repertoires were released in a freely available public database meant as a resource for research on the immune response to SARS-CoV-2. The dataset comprised deeply sampled blood TCRbeta repertoires from subjects exposed to, actively infected with, or recovered from COVID-19. The sample metadata nearly always contained a de-identified subject ID, COVID-19 status, age in years and sex. The samples were drawn from two sources: the first 160 participants of the ongoing ImmuneRACE study, and 1,000 to 1,500 subjects contributed by 6 global collaborators. Where available, HLA class I and class II types were obtained from metadata supplied by the sample provider rather than from assay-based typing.

What the study reported, not specific to this receptor: The amount of clinical and demographic metadata varied by source and participant and was provided uncurated.

Collaborating institutions collected whole blood in K2EDTA tubes following their own protocols. For TCRbeta analysis, collaborator samples were shipped as frozen whole blood, as isolated PBMCs, or as DNA extracted from either sample type. TCRbeta CDR3 regions were amplified from genomic DNA using the immunoSEQ Assay, a bias-controlled multiplex PCR. The paper's processing steps were these. The number of nucleated cells in each sample was estimated from the amplification of reference gene primers within the assay. To quantify the absolute abundance of each unique TCRbeta CDR3 rearrangement, sequence reads were collapsed and filtered. Productive Simpson clonality was computed per sample as the square root of Simpson's diversity index over productive rearrangements. TCRdb obtained this table from immuneACCESS and retained in-frame rearrangements with V and J assigned. These tables miss some clones; where compared with another copy, unresolved V genes account for less than half of the shortfall, and the remainder is unexplained. V, J and clone size reflect that table, while D and trimming were determined from the DNA. The sample table contains more than 150,000 clones; only one count was recorded for approximately 80% of them. Under 8.5% of the sample is held by the ten biggest clonotypes.

Of note for this clone: Its antigen is still unknown. No much larger clone exists at a distance of one base, and base qualities are not known.

For this chain, trimming is 2 bases at the V end and 5 bases at the J end, and the number of junction bases without a gene match is 3. In the germline V gene, CDR1 corresponds to SGHTA and CDR2 to FQGTGA. The CDR3 runs 13 amino acids, cysteine and phenylalanine included. CDR3 DNA is the only sequence kept; it has 39 bases, read in frame from the first base. The sequence derives from a human donor in a cohort sampled during active COVID-19. The chain joins TRBV7-3 to TRBJ2-7, and 7 junction bases match TRBD1. The sequenced material came from peripheral blood. The DNA reads TGTGCCAGCAGCTTAGGGACAGAGGACGAGCAGTACTTC. This codes for CASSLGTEDEQYF.